The source of this T cell receptor beta chain is a study of read filtering for tumor transcriptome and immune sequencing. Study-wide context: By R-ISS, stages I, II and III held roughly 8, 15 and 7 patients. After DNase treatment, RNA was made into whole-transcriptome libraries.

Trimming took off 7 bases at V and 5 bases at J, with 17 bases between the two ends. Germline CDR1 reads DFQATT; CDR2 reads SNEGSKA (reference sequence). The CDR3 contains 13 residues. From roughly 400 ng of RNA, a library with molecular barcoded alpha/delta and beta/gamma adaptors was made. TCRdb called the reads again in MiXCR, with one record for every CDR3 protein. The table has some 140,000 distinct CDR3 sequences, roughly 13% seen once; the top ten hold 6.5% to 9%. This clonotype was recorded a few times. J is TRBJ2-5 and V is TRBV20-1, with D maybe TRBD2 (5 bases). The TCR sequence derives from a donor at least 40 years old with multiple myeloma. Material: a population of CD138-negative cells sorted from bone marrow. CDR3 protein: CSETDITGETQYF. Here the CDR3 DNA reads TGCAGTGAGACTGACATAACGGGGGAGACCCAGTACTTC.